The following is a T cell receptor beta chain sequence with its context. This clone has more than one count but fewer than ten. Its antigen is unknown. Qualities for individual bases were not recorded, and no much larger clone is one base off. In total, 666 healthy bone marrow donors made up the cohort. All cohort members were sampled while nominally healthy, although unrecorded immune exposures were likely present. The donor tested CMV seropositive and was one of the 289 seropositive cohort members. A peripheral blood sample was provided by each donor, and peripheral blood mononuclear cells were used for TCR beta sequencing. The Qiagen DNeasy Blood Extraction Kit was used to extract genomic DNA from the blood cell samples. Preparation of the library involved the immunoSEQ multiplex PCR assay. The multiplex PCR relied on a mix of 60 forward primers for TCR Vbeta segments and 13 reverse primers for TCR Jbeta segments. A multiplex PCR assay on genomic DNA amplified the CDR3 region of rearranged TCR beta genes. The amplified TCR beta libraries were sequenced on the Illumina HiSeq System as 87-base-pair reads. The original methods were these. A later analysis counted around 72 million unique TCR beta chains across the 600 to 850 repertoires, and some 11 million of these chains were shared by at least two donors. To remove PCR and sequencing errors, raw reads were error-corrected and collapsed into unique sequences using a nearest-neighbor algorithm that merged closely related sequences. To assign V, D and J gene segments, CDR3 sequences were aligned to IMGT reference sequences. Each retained sequence needed at least a six-nucleotide match to both a V gene segment and a J gene segment. Rearrangements were called productive when the CDR3 lacked stop codons and stayed in frame with V and J; all others were non-productive. CDR3 was defined according to IMGT convention as the region running from the second conserved V-encoded cysteine to the conserved J-encoded phenylalanine. The earlier analysis of about 560 of the donors excluded any sequence lacking an unambiguous match to a single V gene segment. In an earlier analysis of 587 of the donors, a V segment was called functional when productive rearrangements were above 56.7%, and segregating when the standard deviation between donors exceeded 5%. To diagnose cytomegalovirus status from the catalog of TCR beta chain sequences, a statistical classification framework was built. In a later analysis, V and J genes were assigned by comparing TCR nucleotide sequences against IMGT/GENE-DB human TR gene sequences. Using the TCRdist pipeline, a later analysis assigned CDR3 sequences along with most-parsimonious VDJ recombination scenarios. In a later analysis, each TCR beta chain was defined by its CDR3 amino acid sequence together with its V-gene family, and reads without a unique V-gene family were excluded. To address suspected cross-contamination and a sequencing artifact, a later analysis removed roughly 580 highly shared, low-generation-probability nucleotide sequences. In a later analysis, a clonal expansion index was calculated for each public chain from normalized within-repertoire ranks of inferred template counts. A later analysis computed generation probabilities with a VDJ recombination model fitted to out-of-frame rearrangements, and checked the results against IGoR. Hypergeometric tests were used in a later analysis to score TCR-TCR, TCR-HLA and TCR-CMV co-occurrence, with a repertoire-size bias correction applied to the TCR pairs. False discovery rates were estimated in a later analysis by permuting HLA or CMV assignments 20 times. In a later analysis, co-occurring TCRs were grouped using DBSCAN, and TCRdist sequence similarity was added for clustering within HLA-allele-positive subsets. Repertoires with fewer than 30,000 or more than 120,000 public chains, plus five repertoires with anomalous nucleotide sharing, were excluded from co-occurrence clustering. TCRdb holds this immuneACCESS table with in-frame rearrangements only. Some clones are missing; in checked studies, unresolved V genes explain under half, and the rest has no known cause. For V, J and clone size, that table is used; D and trimming come from the DNA. The sample table holds about 200,000 clones, of which approximately 11% were seen once. Roughly 7.7% of the sample comes from the top ten.

From cysteine to phenylalanine, the CDR3 is 15 amino acids long. The entry retains the CDR3 DNA only, 45 bases that are in frame from base 1. Per the germline V gene, SGHAT is the CDR1 and FQNNGV is the CDR2. Trimming removed 5 bases from V and 7 bases from J; the gene matches leave 9 bases unexplained. This record belongs to a study of cytomegalovirus exposure and HLA in healthy donors (dated by TCRdb to 2016 to 2017). Background for the entire study: An earlier analysis of fewer than 750 of the donors reported approximately 280 Gb of sequence data and roughly 120 million unique TCR beta sequences obtained from around 170 million T cells. About 5 DR-DQ haplotypes were handled as single units for association and clustering, since linkage in the cohort was strong. To predict cytomegalovirus infection status, the study brought together high-throughput TCR immunosequencing, statistical association of individual TCRs with disease status, and machine learning. An earlier analysis of several hundred of the donors used high-throughput TCR beta sequencing to judge whether each TCR beta V gene segment behaved as functional or pseudogenic. All discovery cohort repertoires had been generated using a single sequencing platform. Alongside the repertoire data, information on donor age, sex, ethnicity and CMV serostatus was compiled. Class I and class II HLA loci were covered by the typing at four-digit resolution. Of the roughly 400 genotyped donors, over 65% fell in the genetic ancestry cluster associated with self-reported Caucasian donors. In a later genetic analysis, genome-wide SNP genotypes for about three fifths of the 666 donors were used, and that subset was treated as a discovery cohort. On average, around 240,000 unique TCR beta nucleotide sequences were sequenced per donor among a few hundred genotyped donors of the cohort, with 15% to 20% of those sequences being non-productive. Typing coverage varied by locus: about 629-630 donors for A, B, C, DRB1 and DQB1; under 550 for DQA1; more than 600 for DPA1; fewer than 480 for DPB1. Besides the first cohort of about 730 subjects, a separate validation cohort made up of 120 or so different subjects was used. To study patterns of TCR occurrence, a later analysis re-analyzed previously published TCR beta repertoires from 700 or so donors and added high-resolution HLA genotyping. The study was designed to test whether signatures of past pathogen exposure could be identified by cataloging public T cell receptors. Rather than using new phenotypic data, the later analysis identified candidate immune exposures from TCR beta sequences and from how often those sequences occurred across donors. Roughly 300 gigabases of sequencing data and 80 million or so unique TCR sequences were included in an early release covering about 600 HLA-typed donors. The T cell repertoires of 666 subjects were profiled by immunosequencing and related to cytomegalovirus serostatus. What the authors observed across the whole study: When HLA alleles, especially DR and DQ, strongly co-occurred, attributing TCR associations to individual alleles was difficult. Sequencing depth was assumed to be roughly uniform across donors in the presence/absence analyses, though that assumption may not hold. In a later analysis, about 17,000 TCR beta sequences were associated with specific HLA alleles at a false discovery rate of 0.05. The 87-base-pair reads could not distinguish some IMGT-functional V segments, including TRBV6-2 and TRBV6-3, so those segments were excluded. A later analysis found that TCR association rates varied across HLA loci, with DRB1 alleles showing the most associated TCRs and HLA-C alleles the fewest. Because HLA typing was missing for some donors at each locus, association tests included only the typed subset. A group of highly shared sequence variants was considered likely to be a technical artifact of the sequencing pipeline. A later analysis found that most CMV-associated TCR beta chains appeared HLA-restricted, with HLA associations seemingly driven largely by CMV exposure. In a later genetic analysis, a missense DCLRE1C variant was associated with V-gene and J-gene trimming of TCR beta chains, and the association was replicated in an independent cohort. The only immune exposure information available for the cohort was CMV serostatus. Because counts were too low, roughly 17 rarely observed V segments, including chromosome 9 orphons, were left out of the earlier analysis of a few hundred of the donors. It was suggested by the authors that the approach could potentially be generalized to other disease states and immunological phenotypes. In the study, some 160 TCR beta chains were listed as associated with cytomegalovirus. In a later genetic analysis, fewer N-insertions in productive TCRs were reported among donors in an Asian-associated ancestry cluster than the 666-donor mean. A further reported finding was that TCR beta sequences accurately predicted the HLA-A and HLA-B alleles for most subjects in the first cohort. The cohort was sequenced for TCR beta chains only, and without alpha or paired-chain data the features that could be detected were limited. Broadly in line with IMGT annotations, most TCR beta V segments showed up in productive rearrangements about 90% or about 30% of the time in an earlier analysis of under 700 of the donors. In vitro tests confirmed that a few of the cytomegalovirus-associated TCR beta chains recognize cytomegalovirus antigens. In a later analysis, several top co-occurrence clusters were reported to appear linked to parvovirus B19, influenza, CMV and Epstein-Barr virus. Most TCR sequences were observed very rarely across donors, whereas some public TCRs were present in many individuals. In a later analysis, HLA-associated TCR beta chains were found to be more clonally expanded and to have lower generation probabilities than equally common non-associated chains. Correlated functional status among segregating V segments might be attributable to linkage disequilibrium, but an unknown experimental factor could not be ruled out. The classifier was reported to diagnose cytomegalovirus status with high specificity and sensitivity in both the original cohort and the validation cohort.

The sequenced material came from PBMCs. The receptor chain draws on TRBV11-2 and TRBJ2-5, with 11 junctional bases fitting TRBD1. This TCR derives from a man aged 45 to 65 in good health and CMV-seropositive. The nucleotide sequence is given as TGTGCCAGCAGCCTCGGGACAGGGGGTTTGGGGACCCAGTACTTC. This is translated as CASSLGTGGLGTQYF. Outside the CDR3, residues come from the reference TRBV11-2 and TRBJ2-5 proteins, so the full variable domain is: EAGVAQSPRYKIIEKRQSVAFWCNPISGHATLYWYQQILGQGPKLLIQFQNNGVVDDSQLPKDRFSAERLKGVDSTLKIQPAKLEDSAVYLCASSLGTGGLGTQYFGPGTRLLVL.